This TCR beta chain was recovered during a study of T cell repertoires in cytomegalovirus infection. This clonotype was picked up many times. TCRdb fed the reads into MiXCR, producing one record per CDR3 protein. Of about 76,000 distinct CDR3 sequences in the sample, about 4% were seen once. CDR3 length: 14 amino acids. Trimming removed 5 bases at V and 5 bases at J, with 15 bases between. Per the germline V gene, CDR1 is SGHTA and CDR2 is FQGNSA. The chain employs TRBV7-2 and TRBJ1-1; D possibly corresponds to TRBD1 (5 bases). The receptor was derived from a human donor in good health (CMV status not recorded). Some clones in this sample may be carry-over from other donors' samples. Sequenced sample: PBMCs. CDR3 bases: TGTGCCAGCAGCCTCAACGGGGGGTCTACTGAAGCTTTCTTT. This sequence encodes CASSLNGGSTEAFF.